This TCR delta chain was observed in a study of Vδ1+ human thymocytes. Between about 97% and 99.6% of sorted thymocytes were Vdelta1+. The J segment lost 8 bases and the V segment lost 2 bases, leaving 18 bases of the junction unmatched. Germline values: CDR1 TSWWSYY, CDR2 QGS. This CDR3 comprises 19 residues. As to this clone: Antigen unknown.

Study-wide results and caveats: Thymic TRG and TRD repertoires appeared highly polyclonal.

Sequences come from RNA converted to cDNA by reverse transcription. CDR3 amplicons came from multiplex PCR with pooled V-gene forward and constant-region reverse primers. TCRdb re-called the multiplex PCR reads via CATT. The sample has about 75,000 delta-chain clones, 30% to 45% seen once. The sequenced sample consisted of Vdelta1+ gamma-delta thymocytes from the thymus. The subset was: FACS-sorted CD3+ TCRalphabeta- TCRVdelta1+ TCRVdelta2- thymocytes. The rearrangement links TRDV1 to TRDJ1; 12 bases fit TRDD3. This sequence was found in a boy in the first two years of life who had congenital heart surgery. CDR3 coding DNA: TGTGCTCTTGGGGAAAGACTATTTAACTGGGGGATACTATACGGCAAACTCATCTTT. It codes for CALGERLFNWGILYGKLIF.